This TCR beta chain was recorded in a study of graft-versus-host responses after intestinal transplantation. Study-level points and caveats: There were GvH clones found in recipient marrow, and some of them appeared first in ileum or blood. Clonal ratios of graft-versus-host to host-versus-graft in allografts were high for patients exhibiting graft-donor T cell macrochimerism. With peak circulating GvH clone levels came an association with early post-transplant HvG declines.

The method was immunoSEQ multiplex PCR; TCRdb's version includes in-frame clones alone and lacks a portion of them. The table includes under 90,000 clones, approximately 92% detected once. Trimming pared 4 bases from V and 5 bases from J, leaving 18 bases between. Per the germline V gene, CDR1 is SGHTA and CDR2 is FQGTGA. CDR3 size: 15 residues. Concerning this clone itself: Antigen: not known.

This sequence originates from a human patient who received an intestinal transplant, so some T cells may come from the graft donor. The material sequenced was PBMCs, taken 98 days after intestinal transplantation. The chain links TRBV7-3 to TRBJ2-7, with D maybe TRBD2 (6 bases). CDR3 loop: CASSSSGTVPHEQYF. The DNA for the CDR3 is TGTGCCAGCAGCTCCTCCGGGACTGTCCCTCACGAGCAGTACTTC.